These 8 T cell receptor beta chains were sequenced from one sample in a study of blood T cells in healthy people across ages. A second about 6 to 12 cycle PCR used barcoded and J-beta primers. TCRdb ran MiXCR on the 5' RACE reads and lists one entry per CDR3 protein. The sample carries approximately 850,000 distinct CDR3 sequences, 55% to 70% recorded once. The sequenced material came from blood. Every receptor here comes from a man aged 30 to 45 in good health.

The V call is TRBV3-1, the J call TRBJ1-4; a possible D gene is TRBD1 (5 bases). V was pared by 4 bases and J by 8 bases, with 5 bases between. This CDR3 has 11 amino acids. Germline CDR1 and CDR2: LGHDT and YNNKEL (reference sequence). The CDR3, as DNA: TGTGCCAGCAGCCGGGGGGAAAAACTGTTTTTT. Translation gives CASSRGEKLFF.

CDR3: CASKPDSLYGYTF. For the CDR3, the DNA is TGTGCCAGCAAGCCCGACAGCCTCTATGGCTACACCTTC. The chain uses TRBV27 and TRBJ1-2; tentatively, D is TRBD1 (5 bases). V was shortened by 7 bases and J by 4 bases, with 13 bases between the two germline ends. The germline V gene has CDR1 MNHEY and CDR2 SMNVEV (reference sequence). The CDR3 consists of 13 residues.

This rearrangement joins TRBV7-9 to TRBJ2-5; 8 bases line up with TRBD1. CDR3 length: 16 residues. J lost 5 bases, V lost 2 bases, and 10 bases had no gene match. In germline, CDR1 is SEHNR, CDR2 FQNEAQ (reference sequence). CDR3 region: CASSLRLTGVYETQYF. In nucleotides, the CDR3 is TGTGCCAGCAGCTTACGACTGACAGGGGTGTATGAGACCCAGTACTTC.

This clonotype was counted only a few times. CDR3 nucleotide sequence: TGTGCCAGCAGCATCCGGACAGGGGTAGTCTATGGCTACACCTTC. Translating it yields CASSIRTGVVYGYTF. The V call is TRBV7-9, the J call TRBJ1-2, with 9 bases aligning to TRBD1. Germline V gives CDR1 SEHNR, CDR2 FQNEAQ (reference sequence). Losses at the gene ends were 5 bases for V and 4 bases for J; bases not matched to a gene: 8. The CDR3 contains 15 residues.

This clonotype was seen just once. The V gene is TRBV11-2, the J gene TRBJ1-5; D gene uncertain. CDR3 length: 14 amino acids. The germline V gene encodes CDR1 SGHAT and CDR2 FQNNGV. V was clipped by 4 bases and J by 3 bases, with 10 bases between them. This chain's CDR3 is CASSSPPHNQPQHF. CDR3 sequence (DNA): TGTGCCAGCAGCTCCCCACCCCACAATCAGCCCCAGCATTTT.

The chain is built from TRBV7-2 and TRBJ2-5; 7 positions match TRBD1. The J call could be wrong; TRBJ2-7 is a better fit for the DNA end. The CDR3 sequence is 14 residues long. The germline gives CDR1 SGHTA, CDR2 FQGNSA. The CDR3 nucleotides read TGTGCCAGCAGCAAATGGACAGGACCCTACGAGCAGTACTTC. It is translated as CASSKWTGPYEQYF.

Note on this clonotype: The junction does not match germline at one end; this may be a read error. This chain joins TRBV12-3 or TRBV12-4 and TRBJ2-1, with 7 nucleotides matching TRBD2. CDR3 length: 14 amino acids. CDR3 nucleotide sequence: TGTGCCAGCAGTTTACCTAGCGGTAAGGTTGAGCGGTTCTTC. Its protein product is CASSLPSGKVERFF.

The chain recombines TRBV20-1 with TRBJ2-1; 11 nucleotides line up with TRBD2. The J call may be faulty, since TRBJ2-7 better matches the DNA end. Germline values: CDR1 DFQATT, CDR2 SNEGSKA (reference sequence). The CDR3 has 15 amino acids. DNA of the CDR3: TGCAGTGCTAGTGAAATAGCGGGGGGGTACGATGAGCAGTACTTC. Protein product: CSASEIAGGYDEQYF.